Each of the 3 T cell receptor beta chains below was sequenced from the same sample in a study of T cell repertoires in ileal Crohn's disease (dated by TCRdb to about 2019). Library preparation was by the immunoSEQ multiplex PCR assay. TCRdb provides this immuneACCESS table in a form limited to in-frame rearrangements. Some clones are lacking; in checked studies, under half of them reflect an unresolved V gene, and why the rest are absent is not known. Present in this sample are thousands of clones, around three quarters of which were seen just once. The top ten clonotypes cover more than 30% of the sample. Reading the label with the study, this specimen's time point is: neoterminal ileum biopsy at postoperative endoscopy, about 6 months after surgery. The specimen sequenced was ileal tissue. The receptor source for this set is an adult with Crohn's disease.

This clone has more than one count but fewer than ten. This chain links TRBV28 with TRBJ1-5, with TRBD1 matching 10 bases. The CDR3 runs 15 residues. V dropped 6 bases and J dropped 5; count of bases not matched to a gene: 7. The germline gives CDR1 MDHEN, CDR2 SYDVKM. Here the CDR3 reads CASRSLGQGDQPQHF. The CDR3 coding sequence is TGTGCCAGCAGGTCCCTTGGACAGGGGGATCAGCCCCAGCATTTT.

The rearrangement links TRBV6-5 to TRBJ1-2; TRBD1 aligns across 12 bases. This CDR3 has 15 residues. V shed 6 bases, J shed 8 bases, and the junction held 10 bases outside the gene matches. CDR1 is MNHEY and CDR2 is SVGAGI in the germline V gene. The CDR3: CASRSPGQGAAGYTF. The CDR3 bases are TGTGCCAGCAGGTCGCCGGGACAGGGGGCGGCGGGCTACACCTTC.

The chain's CDR3 is CASSAGTGYSPLHF. CDR3 DNA sequence: TGTGCCAGCAGCGCCGGGACAGGATATTCACCCCTCCACTTT. J is TRBJ1-6 and V is TRBV7-2, with TRBD1 matching over 8 bases. Germline V CDR1 and CDR2: SGHTA, FQGNSA. Losses at the gene ends were 5 bases for V and 8 bases for J; bases not matched to a gene: 5. The CDR3 sequence is 14 residues long.